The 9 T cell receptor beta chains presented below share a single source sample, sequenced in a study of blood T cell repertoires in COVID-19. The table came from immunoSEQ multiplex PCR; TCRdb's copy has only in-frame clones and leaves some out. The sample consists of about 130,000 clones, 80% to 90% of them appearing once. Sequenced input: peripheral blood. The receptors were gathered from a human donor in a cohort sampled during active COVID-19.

The CDR3 region is CASSYSQGGQPQHF. The CDR3 DNA reads TGTGCCAGCAGTTACTCCCAGGGGGGTCAGCCCCAGCATTTT. This chain links TRBV6-2 or TRBV6-3 with TRBJ1-5; 7 nucleotides agree with TRBD1. CDR3 length equals 14 residues. Germline trimming cut 0 bases from V and 6 bases from J; bases unmatched to any gene: 2. Germline assignment: CDR1 MNHEY and CDR2 SVGEGT.

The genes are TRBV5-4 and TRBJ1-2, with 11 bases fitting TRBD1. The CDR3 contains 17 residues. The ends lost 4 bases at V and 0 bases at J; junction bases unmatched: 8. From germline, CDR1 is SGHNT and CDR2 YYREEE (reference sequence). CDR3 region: CASSGGTGGKANYGYTF. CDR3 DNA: TGTGCCAGCAGCGGAGGGACAGGGGGAAAAGCTAACTATGGCTACACCTTC.

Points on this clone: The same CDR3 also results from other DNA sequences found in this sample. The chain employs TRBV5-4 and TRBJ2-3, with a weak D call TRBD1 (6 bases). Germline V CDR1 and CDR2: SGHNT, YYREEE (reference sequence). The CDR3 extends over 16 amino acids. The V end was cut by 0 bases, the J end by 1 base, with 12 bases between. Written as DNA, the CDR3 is TGTGCCAGCAGCTTGGCTGGGGGCGTTGGCACAGATACGCAGTATTTT. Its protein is CASSLAGGVGTDTQYF.

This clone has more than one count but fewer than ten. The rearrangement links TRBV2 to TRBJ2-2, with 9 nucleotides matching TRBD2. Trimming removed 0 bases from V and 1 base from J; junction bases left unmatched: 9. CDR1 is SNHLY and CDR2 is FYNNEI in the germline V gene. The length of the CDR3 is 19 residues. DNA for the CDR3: TGTGCCAGCAGTGAAGCGCTTCCTAGCGGGGCGATGAACACCGGGGAGCTGTTTTTT. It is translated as CASSEALPSGAMNTGELFF.

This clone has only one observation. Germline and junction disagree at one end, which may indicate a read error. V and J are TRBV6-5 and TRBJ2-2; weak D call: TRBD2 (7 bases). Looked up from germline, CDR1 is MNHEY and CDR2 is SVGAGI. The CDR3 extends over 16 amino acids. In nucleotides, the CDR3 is TGTGCCAGCAGTTACTATCGGGGGGCGAATACCGGGGAGCTGTTTTTT. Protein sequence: CASSYYRGANTGELFF.

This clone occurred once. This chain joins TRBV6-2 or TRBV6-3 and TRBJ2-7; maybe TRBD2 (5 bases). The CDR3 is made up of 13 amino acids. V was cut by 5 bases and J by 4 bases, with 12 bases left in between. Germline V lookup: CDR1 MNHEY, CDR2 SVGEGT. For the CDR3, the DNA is TGTGCCAGCAGTACGGTCCGCGGGTACGAGCAGTACTTC. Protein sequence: CASSTVRGYEQYF.

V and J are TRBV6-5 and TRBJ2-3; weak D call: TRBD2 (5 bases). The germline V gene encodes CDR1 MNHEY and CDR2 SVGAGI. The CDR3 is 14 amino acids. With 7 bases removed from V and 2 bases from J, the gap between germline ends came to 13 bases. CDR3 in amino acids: CASKRTGFTDTQYF. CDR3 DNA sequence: TGTGCCAGCAAAAGGACTGGGTTCACAGATACGCAGTATTTT.

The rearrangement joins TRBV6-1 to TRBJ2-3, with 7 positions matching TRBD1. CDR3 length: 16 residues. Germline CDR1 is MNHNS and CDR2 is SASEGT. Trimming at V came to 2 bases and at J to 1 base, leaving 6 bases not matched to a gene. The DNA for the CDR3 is TGTGCCAGCAGTGAATTGGAAAGGGGGCGCACAGATACGCAGTATTTT. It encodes CASSELERGRTDTQYF.

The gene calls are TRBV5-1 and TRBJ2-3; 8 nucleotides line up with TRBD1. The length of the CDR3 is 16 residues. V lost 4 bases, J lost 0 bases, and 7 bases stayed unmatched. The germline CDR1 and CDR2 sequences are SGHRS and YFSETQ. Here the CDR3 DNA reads TGCGCCAGCAGCGCGACGGACAGGGTGAGCACAGATACGCAGTATTTT. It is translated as CASSATDRVSTDTQYF.